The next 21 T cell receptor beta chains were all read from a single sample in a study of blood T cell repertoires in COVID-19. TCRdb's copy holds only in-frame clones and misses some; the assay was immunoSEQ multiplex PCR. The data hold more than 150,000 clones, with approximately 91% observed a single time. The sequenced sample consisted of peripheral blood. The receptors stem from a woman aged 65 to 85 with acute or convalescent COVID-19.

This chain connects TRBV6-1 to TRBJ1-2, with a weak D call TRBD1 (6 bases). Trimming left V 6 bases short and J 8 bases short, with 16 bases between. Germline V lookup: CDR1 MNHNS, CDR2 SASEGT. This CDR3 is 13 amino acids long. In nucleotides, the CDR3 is TGTGCCAGCAGCTCTCGGACAGCGGGGGGCTACACCTTC. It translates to CASSSRTAGGYTF.

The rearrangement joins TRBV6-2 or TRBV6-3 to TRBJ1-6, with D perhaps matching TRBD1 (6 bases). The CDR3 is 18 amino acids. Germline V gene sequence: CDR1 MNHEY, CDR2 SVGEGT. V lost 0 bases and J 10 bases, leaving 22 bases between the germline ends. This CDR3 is CASSYSPSARQESSPLHF. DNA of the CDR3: TGTGCCAGCAGTTACTCCCCCTCGGCACGACAGGAGTCGTCACCCCTCCACTTT.

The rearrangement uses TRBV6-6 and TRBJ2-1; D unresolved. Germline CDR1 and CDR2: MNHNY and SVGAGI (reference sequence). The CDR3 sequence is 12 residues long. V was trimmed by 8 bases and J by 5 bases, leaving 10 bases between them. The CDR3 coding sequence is TGTGCCAGCTACAGTCTCGACAATGAGCAGTTCTTC. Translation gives CASYSLDNEQFF.

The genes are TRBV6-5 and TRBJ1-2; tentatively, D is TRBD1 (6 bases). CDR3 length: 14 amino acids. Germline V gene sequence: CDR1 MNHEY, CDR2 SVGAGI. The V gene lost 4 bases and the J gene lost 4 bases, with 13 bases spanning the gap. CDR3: CASSLNRVGYGYTF. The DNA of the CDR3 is TGTGCCAGCAGTTTAAACAGGGTTGGCTATGGCTACACCTTC.

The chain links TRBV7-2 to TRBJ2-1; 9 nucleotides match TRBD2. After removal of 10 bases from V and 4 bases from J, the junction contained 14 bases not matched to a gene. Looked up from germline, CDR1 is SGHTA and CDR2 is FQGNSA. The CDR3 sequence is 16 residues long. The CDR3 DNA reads TGTGCCATCCACGCTAGGGTGGCGGGGGGGTACAATGAGCAGTTCTTC. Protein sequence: CAIHARVAGGYNEQFF.

The CDR3 nucleotides read TGTGCCAGCAGTTTATTTAGTGGGGACAGGGGATATAATTCACCCCTCCACTTT. Protein sequence: CASSLFSGDRGYNSPLHF. V and J are TRBV28 and TRBJ1-6; 10 bases match TRBD1. Trimming removed 1 base from V and 4 bases from J; junction bases left unmatched: 7. This CDR3 spans 18 amino acids. The germline V gene encodes CDR1 MDHEN and CDR2 SYDVKM.

The CDR3 protein is CASSYRVSGNTIYF. The CDR3 DNA reads TGTGCCAGCAGTTACCGGGTCTCTGGAAACACCATATATTTT. The V call is TRBV6-5, the J call TRBJ1-3; unclear D gene. The CDR3 consists of 14 residues. Germline V gene lookup returns CDR1 MNHEY and CDR2 SVGAGI. Trimming left V 2 bases short and J 0 bases short, with 5 bases between.

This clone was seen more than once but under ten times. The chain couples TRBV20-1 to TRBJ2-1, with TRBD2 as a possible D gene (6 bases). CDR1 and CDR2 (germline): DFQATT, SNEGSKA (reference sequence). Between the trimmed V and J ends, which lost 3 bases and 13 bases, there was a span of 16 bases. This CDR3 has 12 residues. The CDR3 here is CSASSAGRRQFF. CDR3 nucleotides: TGCAGTGCTAGTTCGGCGGGGCGACGACAGTTCTTC.

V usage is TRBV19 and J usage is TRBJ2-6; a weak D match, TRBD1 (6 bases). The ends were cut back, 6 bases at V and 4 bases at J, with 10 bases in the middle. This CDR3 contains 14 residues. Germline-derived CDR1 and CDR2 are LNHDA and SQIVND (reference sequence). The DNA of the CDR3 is TGTGCCAGTAGACAGGGAGCCGGGGCCAACGTCCTGACTTTC. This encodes CASRQGAGANVLTF. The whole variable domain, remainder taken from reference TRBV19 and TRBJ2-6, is DGGITQSPKYLFRKEGQNVTLSCEQNLNHDAMYWYRQDPGQGLRLIYYSQIVNDFQKGDIAEGYSVSREKKESFPLTVTSAQKNPTAFYLCASRQGAGANVLTFGAGSRLTVL.

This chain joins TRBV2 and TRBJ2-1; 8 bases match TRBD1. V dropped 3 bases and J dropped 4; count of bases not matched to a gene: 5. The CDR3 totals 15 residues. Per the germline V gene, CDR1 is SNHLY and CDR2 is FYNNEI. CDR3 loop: CASSERDRSYNEQFF. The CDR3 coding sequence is TGTGCCAGCAGTGAGCGGGACAGGAGTTACAATGAGCAGTTCTTC.

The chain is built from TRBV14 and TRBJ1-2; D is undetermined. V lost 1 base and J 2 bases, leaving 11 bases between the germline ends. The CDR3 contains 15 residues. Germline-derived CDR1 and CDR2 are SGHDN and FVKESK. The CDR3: CASSQVRQANYGYTF. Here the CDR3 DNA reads TGTGCCAGCAGCCAAGTTCGGCAGGCAAACTATGGCTACACCTTC.

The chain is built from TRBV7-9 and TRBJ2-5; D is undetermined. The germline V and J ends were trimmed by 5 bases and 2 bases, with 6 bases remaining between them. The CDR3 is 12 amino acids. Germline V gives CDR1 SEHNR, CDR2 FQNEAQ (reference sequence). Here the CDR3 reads CASSDIQETQYF. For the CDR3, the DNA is TGTGCCAGCAGCGACATTCAAGAGACCCAGTACTTC.

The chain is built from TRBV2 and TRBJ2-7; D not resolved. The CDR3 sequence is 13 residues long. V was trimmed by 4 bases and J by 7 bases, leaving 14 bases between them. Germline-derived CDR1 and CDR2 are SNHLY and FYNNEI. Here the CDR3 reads CASSVGRVAEQYV. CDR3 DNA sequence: TGTGCCAGCAGTGTGGGTCGGGTGGCGGAGCAGTACGTC.

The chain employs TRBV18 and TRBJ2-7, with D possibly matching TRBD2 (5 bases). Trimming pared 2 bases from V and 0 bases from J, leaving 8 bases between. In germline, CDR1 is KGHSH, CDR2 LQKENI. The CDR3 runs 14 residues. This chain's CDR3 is CASSPGGISYEQYV. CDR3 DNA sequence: TGTGCCAGCTCACCAGGAGGTATCTCCTACGAGCAGTACGTC.

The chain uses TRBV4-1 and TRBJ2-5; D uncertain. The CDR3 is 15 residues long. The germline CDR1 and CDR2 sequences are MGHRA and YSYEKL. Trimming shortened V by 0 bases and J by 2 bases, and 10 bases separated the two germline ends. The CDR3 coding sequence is TGCGCCAGCAGCCAAGATTTACGTCTACAAGAGACCCAGTACTTC. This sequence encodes CASSQDLRLQETQYF.

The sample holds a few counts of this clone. The CDR3 reads CASSEETGFEKLFF. The CDR3, as DNA: TGTGCCAGCAGTGAAGAGACAGGTTTCGAAAAACTGTTTTTT. The rearrangement uses TRBV2 and TRBJ1-4; possible D gene TRBD1, 6 bases. CDR1 and CDR2 (germline): SNHLY, FYNNEI. The CDR3 consists of 14 residues. Between the trimmed V and J ends, which lost 1 base and 8 bases, there was a span of 11 bases.

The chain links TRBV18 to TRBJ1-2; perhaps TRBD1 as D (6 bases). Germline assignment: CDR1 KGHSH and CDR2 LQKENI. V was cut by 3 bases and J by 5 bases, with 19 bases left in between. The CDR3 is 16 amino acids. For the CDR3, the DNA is TGTGCCAGCTCACCGCAGGACAGCCCCTTCAAATATGGCTACACCTTC. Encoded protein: CASSPQDSPFKYGYTF.

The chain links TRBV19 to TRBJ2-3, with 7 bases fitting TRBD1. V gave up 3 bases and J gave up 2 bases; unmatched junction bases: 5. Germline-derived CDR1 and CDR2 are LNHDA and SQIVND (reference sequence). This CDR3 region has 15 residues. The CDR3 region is CASSIRTGATDTQYF. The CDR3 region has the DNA TGTGCCAGTAGTATTAGAACAGGGGCCACAGATACGCAGTATTTT.

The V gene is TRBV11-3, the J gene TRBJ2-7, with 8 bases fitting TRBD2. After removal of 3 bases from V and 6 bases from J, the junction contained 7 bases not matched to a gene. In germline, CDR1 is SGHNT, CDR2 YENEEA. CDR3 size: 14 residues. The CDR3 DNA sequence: TGTGCCAGCAGCTTTATCGGGGGGGCCGGCGAGCAGTACTTC. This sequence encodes CASSFIGGAGEQYF.

CDR3 loop: CASSLGRLAGRNEQFF. The CDR3 DNA reads TGTGCCAGCAGCTTGGGGAGACTAGCGGGTCGCAATGAGCAGTTCTTC. This chain links TRBV5-8 with TRBJ2-1, with 10 bases aligning to TRBD2. Trimming removed 0 bases from V and 6 bases from J; junction bases left unmatched: 6. The length of the CDR3 is 16 residues. Germline CDR1 is SGHTS and CDR2 is YDEGEE.

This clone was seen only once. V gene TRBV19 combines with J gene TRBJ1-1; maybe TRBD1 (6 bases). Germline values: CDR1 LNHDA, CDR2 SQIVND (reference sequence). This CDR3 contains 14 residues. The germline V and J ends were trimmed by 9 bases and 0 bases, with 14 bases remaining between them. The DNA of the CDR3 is TGTGCCAGGCAGGGGAGATGCATGAACACTGAAGCTTTCTTT. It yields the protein CARQGRCMNTEAFF.